These 10 T cell receptor beta chains originate from one sample sequenced in a study of blood T cell repertoires in COVID-19. TCRdb's copy holds only in-frame clones and misses some; the assay was immunoSEQ multiplex PCR. The table has a few hundred thousand clones, around 83% seen once. Sequences were obtained from PBMCs or T cells enriched from blood (not recorded which). The receptor source for this set is a woman aged 45 to 65 who had recovered from COVID-19.

This clone has only a few counts. The V call is TRBV7-9, the J call TRBJ2-7, with D possibly matching TRBD2 (5 bases). Trimming took off 2 bases at V and 2 bases at J, with 13 bases between the two ends. This CDR3 is 15 amino acids long. The V gene's germline CDR1 is SEHNR and CDR2 FQNEAQ (reference sequence). The CDR3 region is CASSLPSWRTYEQYF. CDR3 DNA sequence: TGTGCCAGCAGCTTACCATCTTGGAGGACCTACGAGCAGTACTTC.

The CDR3 nucleotides are TGTGCCAGCAGCTCAGAAATCGGGGGCTACACCTTC. It is translated as CASSSEIGGYTF. The chain is built from TRBV7-9 and TRBJ1-2; no clear D gene. The CDR3 has 12 residues. Germline V CDR1 and CDR2: SEHNR, FQNEAQ (reference sequence). The V gene lost 4 bases and the J gene lost 8 bases, with 11 bases spanning the gap.

The chain links TRBV4-2 to TRBJ2-7, with D perhaps TRBD1 (6 bases). Germline V CDR1 and CDR2: LGHNA, YNFKEQ. With 0 bases removed from V and 5 bases from J, the gap between germline ends came to 20 bases. This CDR3 is 17 amino acids long. The DNA of the CDR3 is TGTGCCAGCAGCCAAGAGGCGACCACAGGGAGTTTGCACGAGCAGTACTTC. Its protein is CASSQEATTGSLHEQYF.

The sample holds a few counts of this clone. The chain joins TRBV7-3 to TRBJ1-1; a possible D gene is TRBD1 (5 bases). This CDR3 is built from 13 residues. Trimming cost V 5 bases and J 6 bases, with 13 bases left between them. The V gene's germline CDR1 is SGHTA and CDR2 FQGTGA. CDR3 sequence (DNA): TGTGCCAGCAGCCCCAGGGCGGGGGCTGAAGCTTTCTTT. It codes for CASSPRAGAEAFF.

The chain combines TRBV4-3 with TRBJ1-2; D remains ambiguous. The germline V gene has CDR1 LGHNA and CDR2 YSLEER. V lost 6 bases and J 1 base, leaving 15 bases between the germline ends. This CDR3 spans 15 amino acids. DNA of the CDR3: TGCGCCAGCAGTCAGAATCCGAACCTTAACTATGGCTACACCTTC. Protein: CASSQNPNLNYGYTF.

The V gene is TRBV6-1, the J gene TRBJ2-3, with D maybe TRBD1 (6 bases). This CDR3 spans 16 amino acids. Germline CDR1 MNHNS, CDR2 SASEGT. V was pared by 2 bases and J by 2 bases, with 14 bases between. The CDR3 region is CASSESTGTFTDTQYF. The DNA for the CDR3 is TGTGCCAGCAGTGAATCGACAGGAACATTCACAGATACGCAGTATTTT.

This clone was seen a few times. The J gene is TRBJ2-7, the V gene TRBV19; 7 bases agree with TRBD1. This CDR3 is 14 amino acids long. CDR1 is LNHDA and CDR2 is SQIVND in the germline V gene (reference sequence). Trimming cost V 7 bases and J 0 bases; bases outside gene matches: 6. The DNA for the CDR3 is TGTGCCAGTAATCCGACAGGGACCTCCTACGAGCAGTACTTC. As protein: CASNPTGTSYEQYF.

The chain carries TRBV5-5 and TRBJ2-5; 7 positions match TRBD2. In germline, CDR1 is SGHKS, CDR2 YYEKEE (reference sequence). The CDR3 is 16 amino acids. The V segment lost 4 bases and the J segment 5 bases; nucleotides outside the gene matches: 14. This CDR3 reads CASSPLGNGRMETQYF. In DNA, the CDR3 is TGTGCCAGCAGCCCTCTGGGAAACGGGAGGATGGAGACCCAGTACTTC.

The rearrangement uses TRBV7-2 and TRBJ2-5; 9 positions agree with TRBD1. V lost 5 bases and J lost 5; bases outside the gene matches: 9. The CDR3 is 15 residues long. From germline, CDR1 is SGHTA and CDR2 FQGNSA. The CDR3, as DNA: TGTGCCAGCAGCACGGACAGGGGAGGGTATGAGACCCAGTACTTC. It translates to CASSTDRGGYETQYF.

V and J are TRBV29-1 and TRBJ2-3; D may be TRBD2 (5 bases). The CDR3 length is 15 residues. Germline V gene lookup returns CDR1 SQVTM and CDR2 ANQGSEA. Trimming removed 4 bases from V and 0 bases from J, with 14 bases in between. The CDR3 nucleotides read TGCAGCGTTGTGAGGCCAGCGGCGAGCACAGATACGCAGTATTTT. This gives the protein CSVVRPAASTDTQYF.